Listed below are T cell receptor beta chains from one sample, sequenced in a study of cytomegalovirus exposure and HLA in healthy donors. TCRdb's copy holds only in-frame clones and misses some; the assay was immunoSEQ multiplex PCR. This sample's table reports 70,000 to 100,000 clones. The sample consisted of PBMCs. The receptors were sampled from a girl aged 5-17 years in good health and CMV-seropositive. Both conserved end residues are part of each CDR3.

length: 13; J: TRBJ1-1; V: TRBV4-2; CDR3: CASSQQGDTEAFF
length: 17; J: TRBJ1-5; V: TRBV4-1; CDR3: CASSQEPLGGRNQPQHF
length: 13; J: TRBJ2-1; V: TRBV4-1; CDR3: CASSQQGGNEQFF
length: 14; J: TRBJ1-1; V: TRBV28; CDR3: CASSRQGGRTEAFF
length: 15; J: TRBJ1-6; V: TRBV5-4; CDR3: CASSSGQGGNSPLHF
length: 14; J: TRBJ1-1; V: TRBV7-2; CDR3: CASSFANMNTEAFF
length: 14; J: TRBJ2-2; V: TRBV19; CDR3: CASSMQGLTGELFF
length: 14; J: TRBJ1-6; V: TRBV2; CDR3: CASRGGQGYSPLHF
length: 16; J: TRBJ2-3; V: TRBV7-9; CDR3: CASSLVDRGRVDTQYF
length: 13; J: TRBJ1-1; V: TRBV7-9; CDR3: CASSLGQQFEAFF
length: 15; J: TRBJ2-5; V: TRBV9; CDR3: CASSVAGSSQETQYF